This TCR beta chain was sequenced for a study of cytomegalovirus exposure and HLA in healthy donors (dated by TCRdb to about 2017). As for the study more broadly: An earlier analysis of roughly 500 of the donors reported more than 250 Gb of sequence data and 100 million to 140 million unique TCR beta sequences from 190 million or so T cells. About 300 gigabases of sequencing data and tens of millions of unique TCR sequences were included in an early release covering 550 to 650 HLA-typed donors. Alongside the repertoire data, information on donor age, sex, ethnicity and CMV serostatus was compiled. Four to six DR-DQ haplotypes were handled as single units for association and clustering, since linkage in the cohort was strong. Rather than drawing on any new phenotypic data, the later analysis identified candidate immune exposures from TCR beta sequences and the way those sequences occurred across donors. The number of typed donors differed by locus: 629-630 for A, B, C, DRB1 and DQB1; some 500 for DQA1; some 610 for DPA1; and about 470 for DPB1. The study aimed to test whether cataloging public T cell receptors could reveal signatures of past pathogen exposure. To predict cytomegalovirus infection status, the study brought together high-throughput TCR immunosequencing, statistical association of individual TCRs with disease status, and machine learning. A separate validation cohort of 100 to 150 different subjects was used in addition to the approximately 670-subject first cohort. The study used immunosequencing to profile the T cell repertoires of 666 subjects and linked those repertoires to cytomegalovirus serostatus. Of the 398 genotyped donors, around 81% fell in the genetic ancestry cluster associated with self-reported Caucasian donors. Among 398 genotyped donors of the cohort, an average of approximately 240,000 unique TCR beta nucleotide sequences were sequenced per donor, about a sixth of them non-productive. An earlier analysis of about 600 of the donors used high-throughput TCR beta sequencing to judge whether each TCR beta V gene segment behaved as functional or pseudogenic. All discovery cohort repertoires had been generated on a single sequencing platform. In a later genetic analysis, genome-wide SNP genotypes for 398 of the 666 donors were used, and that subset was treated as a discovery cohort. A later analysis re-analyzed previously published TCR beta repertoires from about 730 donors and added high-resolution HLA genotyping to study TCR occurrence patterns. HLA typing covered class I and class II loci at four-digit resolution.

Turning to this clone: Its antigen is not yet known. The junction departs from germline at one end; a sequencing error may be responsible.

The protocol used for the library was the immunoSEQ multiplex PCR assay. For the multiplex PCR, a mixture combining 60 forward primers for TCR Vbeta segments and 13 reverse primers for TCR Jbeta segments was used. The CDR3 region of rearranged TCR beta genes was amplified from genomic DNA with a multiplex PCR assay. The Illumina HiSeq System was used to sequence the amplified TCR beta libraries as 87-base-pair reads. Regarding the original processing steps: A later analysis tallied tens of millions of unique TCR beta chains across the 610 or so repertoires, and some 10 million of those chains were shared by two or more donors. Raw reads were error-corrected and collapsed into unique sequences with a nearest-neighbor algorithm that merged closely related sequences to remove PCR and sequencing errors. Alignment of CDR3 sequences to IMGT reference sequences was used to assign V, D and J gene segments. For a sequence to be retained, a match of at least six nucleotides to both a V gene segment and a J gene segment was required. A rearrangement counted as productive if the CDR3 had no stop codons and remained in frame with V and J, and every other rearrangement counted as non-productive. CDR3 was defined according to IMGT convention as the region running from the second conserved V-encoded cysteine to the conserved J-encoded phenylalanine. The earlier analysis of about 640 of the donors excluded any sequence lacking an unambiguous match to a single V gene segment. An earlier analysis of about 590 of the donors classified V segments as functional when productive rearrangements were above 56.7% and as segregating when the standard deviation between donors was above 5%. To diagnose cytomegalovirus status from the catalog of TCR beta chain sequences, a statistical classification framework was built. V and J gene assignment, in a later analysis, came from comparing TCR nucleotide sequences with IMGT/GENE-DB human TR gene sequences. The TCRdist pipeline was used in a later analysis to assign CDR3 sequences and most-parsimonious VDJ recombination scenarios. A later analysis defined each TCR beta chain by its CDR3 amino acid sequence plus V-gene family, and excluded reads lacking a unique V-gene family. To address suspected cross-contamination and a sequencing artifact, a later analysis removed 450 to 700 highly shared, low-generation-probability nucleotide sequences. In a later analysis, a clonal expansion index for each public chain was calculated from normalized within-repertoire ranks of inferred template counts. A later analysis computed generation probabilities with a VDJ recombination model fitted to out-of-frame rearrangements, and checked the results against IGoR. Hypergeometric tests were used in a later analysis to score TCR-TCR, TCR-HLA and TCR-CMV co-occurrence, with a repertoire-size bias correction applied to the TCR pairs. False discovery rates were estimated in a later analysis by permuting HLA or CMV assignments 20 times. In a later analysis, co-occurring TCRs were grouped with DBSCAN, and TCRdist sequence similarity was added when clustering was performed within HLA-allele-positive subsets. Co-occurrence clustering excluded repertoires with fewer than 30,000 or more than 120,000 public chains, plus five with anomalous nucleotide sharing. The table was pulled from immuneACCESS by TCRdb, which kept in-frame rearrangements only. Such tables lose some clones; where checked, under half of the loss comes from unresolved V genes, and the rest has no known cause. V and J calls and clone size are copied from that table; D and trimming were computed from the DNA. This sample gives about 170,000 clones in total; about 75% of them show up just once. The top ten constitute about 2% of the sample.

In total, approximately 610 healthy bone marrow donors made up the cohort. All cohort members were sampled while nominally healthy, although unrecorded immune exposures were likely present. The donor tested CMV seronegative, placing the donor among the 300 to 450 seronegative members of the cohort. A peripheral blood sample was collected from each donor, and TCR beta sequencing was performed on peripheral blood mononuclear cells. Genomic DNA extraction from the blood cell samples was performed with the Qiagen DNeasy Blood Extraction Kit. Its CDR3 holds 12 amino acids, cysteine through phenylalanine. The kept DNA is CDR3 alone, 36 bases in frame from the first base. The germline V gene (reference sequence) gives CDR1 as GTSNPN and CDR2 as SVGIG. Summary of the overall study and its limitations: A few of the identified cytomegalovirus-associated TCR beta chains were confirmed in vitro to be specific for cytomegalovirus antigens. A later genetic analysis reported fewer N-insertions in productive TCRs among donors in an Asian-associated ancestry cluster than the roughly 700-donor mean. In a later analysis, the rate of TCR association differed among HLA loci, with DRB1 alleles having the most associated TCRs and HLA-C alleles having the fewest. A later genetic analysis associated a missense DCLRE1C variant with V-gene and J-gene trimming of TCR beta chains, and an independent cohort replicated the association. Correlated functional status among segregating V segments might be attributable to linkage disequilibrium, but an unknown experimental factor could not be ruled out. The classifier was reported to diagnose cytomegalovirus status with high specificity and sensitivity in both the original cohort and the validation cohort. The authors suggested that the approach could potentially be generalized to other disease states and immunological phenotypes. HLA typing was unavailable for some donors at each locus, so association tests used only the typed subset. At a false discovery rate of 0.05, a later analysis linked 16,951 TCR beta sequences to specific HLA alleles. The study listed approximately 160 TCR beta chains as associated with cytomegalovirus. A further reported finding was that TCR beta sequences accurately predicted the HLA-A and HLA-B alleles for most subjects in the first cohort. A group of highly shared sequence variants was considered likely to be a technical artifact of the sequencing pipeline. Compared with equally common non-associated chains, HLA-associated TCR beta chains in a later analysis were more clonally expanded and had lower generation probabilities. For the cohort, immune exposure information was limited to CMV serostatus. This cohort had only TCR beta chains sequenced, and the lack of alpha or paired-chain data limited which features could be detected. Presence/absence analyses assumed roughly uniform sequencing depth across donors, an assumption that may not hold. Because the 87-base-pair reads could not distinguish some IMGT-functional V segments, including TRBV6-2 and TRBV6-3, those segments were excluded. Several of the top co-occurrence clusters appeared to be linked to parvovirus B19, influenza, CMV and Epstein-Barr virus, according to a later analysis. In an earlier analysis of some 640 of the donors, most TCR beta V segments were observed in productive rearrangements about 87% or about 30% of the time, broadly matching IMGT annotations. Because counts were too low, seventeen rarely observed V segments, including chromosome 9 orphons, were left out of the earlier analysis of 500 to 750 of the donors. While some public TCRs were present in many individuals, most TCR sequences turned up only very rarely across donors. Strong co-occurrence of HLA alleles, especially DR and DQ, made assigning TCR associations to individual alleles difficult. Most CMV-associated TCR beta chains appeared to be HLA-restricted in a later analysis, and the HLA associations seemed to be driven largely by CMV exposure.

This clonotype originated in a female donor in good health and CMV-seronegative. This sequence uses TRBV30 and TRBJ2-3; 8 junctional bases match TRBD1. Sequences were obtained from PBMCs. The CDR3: CADRGGLDTQYF. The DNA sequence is TGCGCCGACAGGGGTGGGTTAGATACGCAGTATTTT.